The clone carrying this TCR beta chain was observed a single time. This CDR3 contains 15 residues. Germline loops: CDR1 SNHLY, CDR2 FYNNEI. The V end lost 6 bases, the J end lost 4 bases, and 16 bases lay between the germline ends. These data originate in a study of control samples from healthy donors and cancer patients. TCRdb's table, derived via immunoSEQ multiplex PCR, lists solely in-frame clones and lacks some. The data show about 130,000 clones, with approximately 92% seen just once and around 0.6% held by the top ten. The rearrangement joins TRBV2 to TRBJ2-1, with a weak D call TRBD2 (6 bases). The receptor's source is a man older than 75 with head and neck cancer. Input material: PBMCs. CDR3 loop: CASRSGRGVYNEQFF. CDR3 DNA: TGTGCCAGCAGGTCGGGGCGGGGTGTTTACAATGAGCAGTTCTTC.